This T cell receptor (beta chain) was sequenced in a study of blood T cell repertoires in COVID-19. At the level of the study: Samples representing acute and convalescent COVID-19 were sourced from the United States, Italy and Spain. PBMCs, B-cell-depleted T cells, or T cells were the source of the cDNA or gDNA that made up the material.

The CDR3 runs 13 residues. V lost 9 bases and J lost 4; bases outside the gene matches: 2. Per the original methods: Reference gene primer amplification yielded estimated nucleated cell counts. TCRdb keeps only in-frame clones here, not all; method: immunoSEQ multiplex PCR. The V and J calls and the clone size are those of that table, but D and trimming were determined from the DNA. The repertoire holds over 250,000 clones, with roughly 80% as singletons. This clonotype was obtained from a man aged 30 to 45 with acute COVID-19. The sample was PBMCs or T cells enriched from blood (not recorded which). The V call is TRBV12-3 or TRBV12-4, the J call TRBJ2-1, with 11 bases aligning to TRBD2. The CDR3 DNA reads TGTGCCAGTGGGACTAGCGGTTACAATGAGCAGTTCTTC. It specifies CASGTSGYNEQFF.